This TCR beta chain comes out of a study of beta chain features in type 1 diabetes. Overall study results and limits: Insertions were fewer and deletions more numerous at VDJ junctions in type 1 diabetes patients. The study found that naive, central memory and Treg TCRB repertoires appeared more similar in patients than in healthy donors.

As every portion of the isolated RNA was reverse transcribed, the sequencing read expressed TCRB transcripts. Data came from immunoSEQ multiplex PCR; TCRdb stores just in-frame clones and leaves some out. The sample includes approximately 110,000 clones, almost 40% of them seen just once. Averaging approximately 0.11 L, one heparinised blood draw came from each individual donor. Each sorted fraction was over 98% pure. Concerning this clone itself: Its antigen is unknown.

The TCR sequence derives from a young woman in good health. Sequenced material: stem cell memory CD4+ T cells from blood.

CDR3 DNA: TGTGCCAGCAGCCAAGTGAGGTACAATGAGCAGTTCTTC. Amino acid sequence: CASSQVRYNEQFF. The genes are TRBV14 and TRBJ2-1; D uncertain. Germline CDR1 and CDR2: SGHDN and FVKESK. This CDR3 has 13 residues. The V end lost 1 base, the J end lost 4 bases, and 5 bases lay between the germline ends.